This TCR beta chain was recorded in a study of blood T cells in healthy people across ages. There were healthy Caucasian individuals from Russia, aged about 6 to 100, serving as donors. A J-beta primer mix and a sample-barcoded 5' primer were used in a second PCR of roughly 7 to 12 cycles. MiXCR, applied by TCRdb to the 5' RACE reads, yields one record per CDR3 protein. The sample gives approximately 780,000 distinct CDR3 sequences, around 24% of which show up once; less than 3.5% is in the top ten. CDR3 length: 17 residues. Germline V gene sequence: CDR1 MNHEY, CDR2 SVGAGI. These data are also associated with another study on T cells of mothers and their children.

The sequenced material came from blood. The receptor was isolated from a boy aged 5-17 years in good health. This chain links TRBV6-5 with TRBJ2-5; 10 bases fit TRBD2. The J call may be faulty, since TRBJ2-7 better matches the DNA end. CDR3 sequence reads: CASSYHVAGGLRDEQYF. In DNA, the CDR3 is TGTGCCAGCAGTTATCACGTAGCGGGGGGCCTCCGCGACGAGCAGTACTTC.